This TCR beta chain was recorded in a study of CD8 T cells in Susac syndrome. CDR1 SGHTA and CDR2 FQGTGA come from the germline V gene. Trimming took off 5 bases at V and 0 bases at J, with 5 bases between the two ends. This CDR3 has 13 residues. CD8+ and CD4+ blood T cells underwent TCR beta sequencing. TEMRA cells were FACS-enriched and CD8+ and CD4+ T cells negatively isolated. As concerns this clonotype: Its cognate antigen is unknown.

Study findings and constraints: The study's TCR sequencing and HLA analysis covered a relatively small number of individuals, and the study acknowledged this.

After extraction with the RNeasy kit, roughly 0.5 to 1 ug of the RNA was reverse transcribed using random hexamers. The amplification used immunoSEQ multiplex PCR on TCR beta CDR3; it spanned 54 Vbeta and 13 Jbeta. Each CDR3 protein gets one entry after TCRdb re-called the immunoSEQ multiplex PCR reads with MiXCR. The data hold over 95,000 distinct CDR3 sequences, with 92% observed a single time. This chain links TRBV7-3 with TRBJ2-1; D ambiguous. This TCR came from a human donor in good health. Specimen: CD4+ T cells from PBMCs. The chain's CDR3 is CASSTSSYNEQFF. CDR3 coding DNA: TGTGCCAGCAGCACGAGCTCCTACAATGAGCAGTTCTTC.